This T cell receptor (beta chain) was sequenced during a study of blood T cells in healthy people across ages. Overall study results and limits: Unknown CMV status may confound age-related changes in expanded clones.

The use of a sample-barcoded 5' primer and a J-beta primer mix characterized a second PCR of roughly 7 to 11 cycles. The template-switch adaptor was a 5' adaptor with 12 random nucleotides. It tagged each cDNA molecule. TCRdb re-called the 5' RACE reads with MiXCR, one entry per CDR3 protein. The table lists hundreds of thousands of distinct CDR3 sequences, roughly 56% of them singletons. The V end was cut by 6 bases, the J end by 5 bases, with 25 bases between. The CDR3 is made up of 16 amino acids. The germline V gene encodes CDR1 DFQATT and CDR2 SNEGSKA (reference sequence). A word on this clonotype: The antigen is not known.

The source is a man aged 35 to 55 in good health. What was sequenced was blood. The V gene is TRBV20-1, the J gene TRBJ2-5; tentative D call: TRBD2 (6 bases). Written as DNA, the CDR3 is TGCAGTGCCGCCGACGATTCGGTTAGCGGCGGGGAGACCCAGTACTTC. Translation gives CSAADDSVSGGETQYF.